A single sample gave rise to the 32 T cell receptor beta chains below, sequenced in a study of CD8+CD57+ T cells in acquired aplastic anemia. Genomic DNA templated the TCR beta VDJ and CDR3 profiling. TCRdb fed the reads into MiXCR, producing one record per CDR3 protein. The sample lists about 160,000 distinct CDR3 sequences; 71% were seen once. In patients chosen for sequencing, flow cytometry had shown CD8+CD57+ cell expansion. The sequencing input was sorted CD4+, CD8+, or CD8+CD57+ T cells (not recorded which) from PBMCs. These receptors came from a human donor with aplastic anemia.

The rearrangement uses TRBV15 and TRBJ1-6; 7 positions agree with TRBD1. The length of the CDR3 is 14 residues. The germline CDR1 and CDR2 sequences are LNHNV and YYDKDF (reference sequence). The ends lost 3 bases at V and 10 bases at J; junction bases unmatched: 6. As DNA, the CDR3 is TGTGCCACCAGCAGTCAGGGGGAAAGATCACCCCTCCACTTT. It encodes CATSSQGERSPLHF.

This clonotype has more than one count but fewer than ten. The gene calls are TRBV24-1 and TRBJ2-2, with D tentatively TRBD1 (5 bases). The CDR3 runs to 12 residues. Deletions cut 7 bases from V and 3 bases from J, with 5 bases between. Per germline, CDR1 KGHDR and CDR2 SFDVKD. CDR3 in amino acids: CATRGDTGELFF. The CDR3 coding sequence is TGTGCCACCAGAGGGGACACCGGGGAGCTGTTTTTT.

This clonotype appeared many times. The rearrangement uses TRBV5-5 and TRBJ2-2, with a weak D call TRBD1 (6 bases). This CDR3 spans 13 amino acids. V lost 4 bases to trimming and J lost 10 bases, with 14 bases between them. Per the germline V gene, CDR1 is SGHKS and CDR2 is YYEKEE (reference sequence). CDR3 bases: TGTGCCAGCAGCCTGGACAGTTTTACGGAGCTGTTTTTT. Encoded protein: CASSLDSFTELFF.

The chain couples TRBV12-3 or TRBV12-4 to TRBJ1-4; D gene ambiguous. The CDR3 extends over 14 amino acids. Trimming shortened V by 5 bases and J by 8 bases, and 15 bases separated the two germline ends. CDR3 sequence reads: CASSEGVRREKLFF. CDR3 coding DNA: TGTGCCAGCAGTGAGGGCGTTCGTCGGGAAAAACTGTTTTTT.

This clonotype was counted once. The rearrangement uses TRBV12-3 or TRBV12-4 and TRBJ1-6; no reliable D call. The CDR3 is made up of 14 amino acids. Trimming pared 4 bases from V and 0 bases from J, leaving 4 bases between. The CDR3 bases are TGTGCCAGCAGTTATAACTCCTATAATTCACCCCTCCACTTT. This gives the protein CASSYNSYNSPLHF.

This clonotype was counted between two and nine times. The chain couples TRBV6-2 or TRBV6-3 to TRBJ1-5; possible D gene TRBD1, 6 bases. Germline V gene lookup returns CDR1 MNHEY and CDR2 SVGEGT. The CDR3 loop spans 14 amino acids. Trimming took 6 bases from V and 7 from J, leaving 16 bases between them. CDR3 nucleotide sequence: TGTGCCAGCAGCTTCACAGGGCTTGGGCAGCCCCAGCATTTT. This gives the protein CASSFTGLGQPQHF.

This rearrangement joins TRBV29-1 to TRBJ1-4; D is undetermined. Germline CDR1 is SQVTM and CDR2 is ANQGSEA. V was shortened by 4 bases and J by 4 bases, with 7 bases between the two germline ends. The CDR3 covers 12 residues. CDR3 residues: CSVAERNEKLFF. CDR3 DNA sequence: TGCAGCGTTGCGGAGCGTAATGAAAAACTGTTTTTT. The whole variable domain, filled in from reference TRBV29-1 and TRBJ1-4, reads SAVISQKPSRDICQRGTSLTIQCQVDSQVTMMFWYRQQPGQSLTLIATANQGSEATYESGFVIDKFPISRPNLTFSTLTVSNMSPEDSSIYLCSVAERNEKLFFGSGTQLSVL.

This clonotype has only one observation. The J gene is TRBJ2-5, the V gene TRBV7-8, with D tentatively TRBD1 (6 bases). The CDR3 loop spans 15 amino acids. V dropped 2 bases and J dropped 2 bases, with 12 bases sitting between them. CDR1 is SGHVS and CDR2 is FQNEAQ in the germline V gene. CDR3 bases: TGTGCCAGCAGCTTAACCCCAGGGGATCAAGAGACCCAGTACTTC. This sequence encodes CASSLTPGDQETQYF.

V and J are TRBV5-1 and TRBJ2-7; 14 bases agree with TRBD2. The CDR3 length is 15 residues. Trimming removed 4 bases from V and 6 bases from J; junction bases left unmatched: 6. Germline lookup yields CDR1 SGHRS and CDR2 YFSETQ. The CDR3 loop is CASSTGLAGGGEQYF. The CDR3 DNA is TGCGCCAGCAGCACCGGACTAGCGGGGGGAGGCGAGCAGTACTTC.

The V gene is TRBV27, the J gene TRBJ1-4; D gene ambiguous. CDR1 and CDR2 from the germline V gene are MNHEY and SMNVEV (reference sequence). Trimming stripped 1 base from V and 1 base from J, with 10 bases between. This CDR3 contains 16 residues. CDR3 nucleotides: TGTGCCAGCAGTTTATTCTCCAGAGAAACTAATGAAAAACTGTTTTTT. It specifies CASSLFSRETNEKLFF.

The chain has TRBV19 and TRBJ1-6, with D perhaps TRBD1 (5 bases). The CDR3 is made up of 15 amino acids. With 6 bases removed from V and 0 bases from J, the gap between germline ends came to 9 bases. Germline loops: CDR1 LNHDA, CDR2 SQIVND (reference sequence). The CDR3 DNA reads as TGTGCCAGTAGCTTAGGGGACTCCTATAATTCACCCCTCCACTTT. Protein: CASSLGDSYNSPLHF.

This clonotype was counted ten times or more. The chain combines TRBV9 with TRBJ1-2, with D unclear. V gave up 0 bases and J gave up 0 bases, with 9 bases separating them. Germline CDR1 and CDR2: SGDLS and YYNGEE. The CDR3 has 15 residues. CDR3 region: CASSVEVVTNYGYTF. The CDR3 coding sequence is TGTGCCAGCAGCGTAGAGGTGGTTACTAACTATGGCTACACCTTC.

This clonotype was detected only a few times. This clone may be a read error of a much larger clone one base away. The genes are TRBV11-2 and TRBJ2-7; 8 nucleotides match TRBD1. Germline assignment: CDR1 SGHAT and CDR2 FQNNGV. The V segment lost 0 bases and the J segment 2 bases; nucleotides outside the gene matches: 3. The CDR3 extends over 15 amino acids. CDR3 residues: CASSLDGQGAYEQYF. CDR3 DNA sequence: TGTGCCAGCAGCTTAGACGGACAGGGAGCCTACGAGCAGTACTTC.

The rearrangement uses TRBV2 and TRBJ1-5, with 9 bases lining up with TRBD1. This CDR3 is built from 15 residues. CDR1 and CDR2 (germline): SNHLY, FYNNEI. V lost 8 bases, J lost 7 bases, and 12 bases stayed unmatched. DNA of the CDR3: TGTGCCAGCTCGCGTGAGGGGACAGGGATCCAGCCCCAGCATTTT. Protein sequence: CASSREGTGIQPQHF.

The chain combines TRBV20-1 with TRBJ2-7, with TRBD1 matching 8 bases. The V segment lost 5 bases and the J segment 3 bases; nucleotides outside the gene matches: 9. The CDR3 length is 14 residues. CDR1 is DFQATT, CDR2 SNEGSKA, per germline (reference sequence). In DNA, the CDR3 is TGCAGTGCTGAGACCCTCACAGGGGGCTACGAGCAGTACTTC. Protein sequence: CSAETLTGGYEQYF.

This chain links TRBV7-2 with TRBJ1-6, with D perhaps matching TRBD1 (6 bases). Germline V gene lookup returns CDR1 SGHTA and CDR2 FQGNSA. This CDR3 comprises 15 residues. V was trimmed by 6 bases and J by 5 bases, leaving 14 bases between them. CDR3 protein: CASSPQGPNNSPLHF. The CDR3 DNA is TGTGCCAGCAGTCCCCAGGGGCCGAATAATTCACCCCTCCACTTT.

The rearrangement joins TRBV9 to TRBJ2-7, with 8 positions matching TRBD2. Per the germline V gene, CDR1 is SGDLS and CDR2 is YYNGEE. This CDR3 region has 16 residues. V dropped 0 bases and J dropped 1; count of bases not matched to a gene: 6. The CDR3 bases are TGTGCCAGCAGCGTAGGGATCGGCGGGGGGTCCTACGAGCAGTACTTC. This translates into CASSVGIGGGSYEQYF.

This clonotype was detected a few times. The gene calls are TRBV20-1 and TRBJ2-5; 12 bases fit TRBD2. The germline gives CDR1 DFQATT, CDR2 SNEGSKA (reference sequence). After removal of 0 bases from V and 5 bases from J, the junction contained 10 bases not matched to a gene. The length of the CDR3 is 17 residues. The CDR3 protein is CSARDLLLAGGLETQYF. DNA for the CDR3: TGCAGTGCTAGAGATCTTCTTCTAGCGGGGGGGCTGGAGACCCAGTACTTC.

The V and J genes are TRBV19 and TRBJ2-7; 9 bases are a match to TRBD1. CDR1 is LNHDA and CDR2 is SQIVND in the germline V gene (reference sequence). This CDR3 has 15 amino acids. The J segment lost 3 bases and the V segment lost 3 bases, leaving 6 bases of the junction unmatched. CDR3 sequence reads: CASSILGQGNYEQYF. The CDR3, as DNA: TGTGCCAGTAGTATCCTGGGACAGGGAAACTACGAGCAGTACTTC.

The table lists this clonotype with a count of one. The chain recombines TRBV20-1 with TRBJ1-4; D is perhaps TRBD1 (6 bases). This CDR3 is 13 amino acids long. Between the trimmed V and J ends, which lost 6 bases and 11 bases, there was a span of 19 bases. Germline V gives CDR1 DFQATT, CDR2 SNEGSKA (reference sequence). The CDR3 nucleotides read TGCAGTGCCCCGGACAGTGAAAATGGGAAACTGTTTTTT. Translating gives CSAPDSENGKLFF.

This clonotype was picked up many times. The chain links TRBV12-3 or TRBV12-4 to TRBJ1-1; D unclear. The CDR3 extends over 13 amino acids. The V end lost 5 bases, the J end lost 10 bases, and 17 bases lay between the germline ends. The CDR3 DNA reads TGTGCCAGCAGTCTTCTCCGGGCAGTGGGAGCTTTCTTT. This translates into CASSLLRAVGAFF.

This rearrangement joins TRBV9 to TRBJ2-7; 8 bases line up with TRBD1. V lost 4 bases to trimming and J lost 2 bases; unmatched junction nucleotides: 11. Germline assignment: CDR1 SGDLS and CDR2 YYNGEE. This CDR3 comprises 16 residues. CDR3 loop: CASSRPVQGAAYEQYF. The CDR3 DNA reads TGTGCCAGCAGCCGTCCAGTCCAGGGGGCGGCCTACGAGCAGTACTTC.

This chain uses TRBV19 with TRBJ2-2; 8 bases map to TRBD1. V trimming: 6 bases; J trimming: 6 bases; junction bases outside the gene matches: 12. The V gene's germline CDR1 is LNHDA and CDR2 SQIVND (reference sequence). This CDR3 contains 16 residues. CDR3 nucleotides: TGTGCCAGTAGGGATCTCGACAGGGGAGTATCCGGGGAGCTGTTTTTT. Translation: CASRDLDRGVSGELFF.

In its sample, this clonotype was seen many times. The rearrangement links TRBV20-1 to TRBJ1-1; maybe TRBD1 (5 bases). From germline, CDR1 is DFQATT and CDR2 SNEGSKA (reference sequence). The CDR3 spans 14 residues. Trimming cost V 4 bases and J 5 bases, with 17 bases left between them. DNA for the CDR3: TGCAGTGCTACGGCCGGAGGGGCTGTGACTGAAGCTTTCTTT. This translates into CSATAGGAVTEAFF.

In its sample, this clonotype was seen once. The chain recombines TRBV9 with TRBJ2-7; D not certain. V was shortened by 1 base and J by 2 bases, with 10 bases between the two germline ends. Germline assignment: CDR1 SGDLS and CDR2 YYNGEE. CDR3 length: 14 amino acids. CDR3 sequence: CASSVTPQTYEQYF. CDR3 bases: TGTGCCAGCAGCGTAACCCCGCAGACCTACGAGCAGTACTTC.

The chain recombines TRBV12-5 with TRBJ2-7; TRBD1 might be the D (6 bases). CDR3 length: 14 residues. Germline V CDR1 and CDR2: LGHNT, FRNRAP. V was shortened by 5 bases and J by 6 bases, with 17 bases between the two germline ends. The CDR3 nucleotides read TGTGCTAGTGGTGCTTCGGGACAACCTCTCGAGCAGTACTTC. This gives the protein CASGASGQPLEQYF.

This clonotype appeared a few times. The chain recombines TRBV5-4 with TRBJ2-1, with D hard to call. V shed 4 bases and J shed 10 bases, with 9 bases lying between them. The CDR3 runs 11 residues. Germline CDR1 SGHNT, CDR2 YYREEE (reference sequence). The chain's CDR3 is CASSTAIEQFF. For the CDR3, the DNA is TGTGCCAGCAGCACCGCGATCGAGCAGTTCTTC.

The chain joins TRBV9 to TRBJ1-6; D is unclear. V was trimmed by 0 bases and J by 7 bases, leaving 8 bases between them. In germline, CDR1 is SGDLS, CDR2 YYNGEE. CDR3 length: 14 residues. CDR3 nucleotide sequence: TGTGCCAGCAGCGTAGGATCGGAAAATTCACCCCTCCACTTT. This translates into CASSVGSENSPLHF.

The chain joins TRBV10-3 to TRBJ2-1, with D possibly matching TRBD1 (6 bases). The DNA end favors TRBJ1-1, so the J call may be wrong. CDR1 is ENHRY and CDR2 is SYGVKD in the germline V gene. The CDR3 length is 16 residues. CDR3 bases: TGTGCCATCAGTTACTCCCTCAGTACAGGGCGGACTGAAGCTTTCTTT. Translation: CAISYSLSTGRTEAFF.

The chain carries TRBV7-2 and TRBJ1-4, with D uncertain. The length of the CDR3 is 13 residues. Trimming shortened V by 5 bases and J by 15 bases, and 19 bases separated the two germline ends. CDR1 and CDR2 from the germline V gene are SGHTA and FQGNSA. This CDR3 reads CASSQRTGVNLFF. CDR3 in DNA: TGTGCCAGCAGCCAAAGAACGGGTGTAAATTTGTTTTTT. Full variable domain (missing parts from reference TRBV7-2 and TRBJ1-4): GAGVSQSPSNKVTEKGKDVELRCDPISGHTALYWYRQSLGQGLEFLIYFQGNSAPDKSGLPSDRFSAERTGGSVSTLTIQRTQQEDSAVYLCASSQRTGVNLFFGSGTQLSVL.

The chain recombines TRBV24-1 with TRBJ1-3; 8 bases agree with TRBD1. CDR1 KGHDR and CDR2 SFDVKD come from the germline V gene. CDR3 length: 16 residues. V shed 4 bases and J 8 bases; nucleotides not matched to a gene: 12. CDR3 DNA: TGTGCCACCAGTGACCTGAACAGGGGGTATGGCTACACCATATATTTT. As protein: CATSDLNRGYGYTIYF.

The rearrangement uses TRBV29-1 and TRBJ2-3; 7 bases map to TRBD1. Trimming at V came to 3 bases and at J to 4 bases, leaving 1 base not matched to a gene. Germline-derived CDR1 and CDR2 are SQVTM and ANQGSEA. CDR3 size: 12 residues. This chain's CDR3 is CSVERGPDTQYF. In DNA, the CDR3 is TGCAGCGTTGAGAGGGGGCCAGATACGCAGTATTTT.